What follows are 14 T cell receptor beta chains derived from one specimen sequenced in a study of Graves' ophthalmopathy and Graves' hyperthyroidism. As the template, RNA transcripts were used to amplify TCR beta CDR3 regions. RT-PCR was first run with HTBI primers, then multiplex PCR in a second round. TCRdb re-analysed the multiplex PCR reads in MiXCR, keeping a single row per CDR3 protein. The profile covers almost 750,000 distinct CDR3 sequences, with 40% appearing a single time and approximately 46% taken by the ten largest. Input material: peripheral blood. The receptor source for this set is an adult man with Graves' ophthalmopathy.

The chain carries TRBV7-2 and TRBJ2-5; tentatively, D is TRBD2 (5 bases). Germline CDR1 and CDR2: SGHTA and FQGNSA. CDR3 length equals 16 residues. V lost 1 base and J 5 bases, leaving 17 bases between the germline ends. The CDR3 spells CASSLEWGVADETQYF. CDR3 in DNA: TGTGCCAGCAGCTTAGAATGGGGAGTCGCCGACGAGACCCAGTACTTC.

CDR3 sequence (DNA): TGCAGCGTTGAAGATAGCAAGGGGCTATACGAGCAGTACTTC. Translation: CSVEDSKGLYEQYF. V is TRBV29-1 and J is TRBJ2-7, with D possibly matching TRBD1 (5 bases). This CDR3 contains 14 residues. V was shortened by 0 bases and J by 4 bases, with 13 bases between the two germline ends. Germline V gene data show CDR1 as SQVTM and CDR2 as ANQGSEA.

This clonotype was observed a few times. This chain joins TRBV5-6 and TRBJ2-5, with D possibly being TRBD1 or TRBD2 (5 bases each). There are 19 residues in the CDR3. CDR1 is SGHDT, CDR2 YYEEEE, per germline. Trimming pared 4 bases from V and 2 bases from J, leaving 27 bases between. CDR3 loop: CASSTYRDRFPKPQETQYF. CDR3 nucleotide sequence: TGTGCCAGCAGCACCTACCGGGACCGATTCCCCAAACCACAAGAGACCCAGTACTTC.

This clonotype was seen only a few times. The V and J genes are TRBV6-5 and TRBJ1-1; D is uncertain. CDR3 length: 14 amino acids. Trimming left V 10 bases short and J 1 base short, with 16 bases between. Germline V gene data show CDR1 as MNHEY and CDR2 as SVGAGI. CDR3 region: CANTKGGGNTEAFF. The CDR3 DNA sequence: TGTGCCAACACCAAGGGAGGAGGGAACACTGAAGCTTTCTTT.

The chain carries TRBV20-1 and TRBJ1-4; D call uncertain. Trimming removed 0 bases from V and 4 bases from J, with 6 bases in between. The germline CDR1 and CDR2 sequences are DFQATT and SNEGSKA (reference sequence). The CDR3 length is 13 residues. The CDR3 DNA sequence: TGCAGTGCTAGAGATCACGATAATGAAAAACTGTTTTTT. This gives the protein CSARDHDNEKLFF.

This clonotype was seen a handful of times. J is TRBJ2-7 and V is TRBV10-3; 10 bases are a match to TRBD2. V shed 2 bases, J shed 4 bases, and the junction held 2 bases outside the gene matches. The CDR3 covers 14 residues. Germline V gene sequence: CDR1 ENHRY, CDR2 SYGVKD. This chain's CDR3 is CAISEPGLAYEQYF. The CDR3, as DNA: TGTGCCATCAGTGAGCCGGGACTAGCGTACGAGCAGTACTTC.

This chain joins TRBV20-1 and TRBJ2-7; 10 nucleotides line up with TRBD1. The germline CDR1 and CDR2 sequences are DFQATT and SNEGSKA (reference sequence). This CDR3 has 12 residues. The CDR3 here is CSSWGQGYEQYF. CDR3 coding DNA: TGCAGCAGCTGGGGACAGGGGTACGAGCAGTACTTC.

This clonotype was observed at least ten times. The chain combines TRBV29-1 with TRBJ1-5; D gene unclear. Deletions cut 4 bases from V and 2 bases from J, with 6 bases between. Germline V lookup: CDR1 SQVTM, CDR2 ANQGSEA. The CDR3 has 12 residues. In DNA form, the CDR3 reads TGCAGCGTTGGATATCGCAATCAGCCCCAGCATTTT. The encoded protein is CSVGYRNQPQHF.

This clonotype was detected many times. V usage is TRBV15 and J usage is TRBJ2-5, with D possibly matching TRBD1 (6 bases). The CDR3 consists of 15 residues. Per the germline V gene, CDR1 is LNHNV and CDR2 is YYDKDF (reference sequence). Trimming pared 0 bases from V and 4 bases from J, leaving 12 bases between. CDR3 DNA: TGTGCCACCAGCAGAGATTCGGGACACCGAGAGACCCAGTACTTC. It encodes CATSRDSGHRETQYF.

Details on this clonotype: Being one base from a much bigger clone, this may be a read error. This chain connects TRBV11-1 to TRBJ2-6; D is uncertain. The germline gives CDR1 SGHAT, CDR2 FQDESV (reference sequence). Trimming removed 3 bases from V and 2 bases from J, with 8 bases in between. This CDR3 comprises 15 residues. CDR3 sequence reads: CASSFGYPGANVLTF. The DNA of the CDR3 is TGTGCCAGCAGCTTCGGGTACCCTGGGGCCAACGTCCTGACTTTC.

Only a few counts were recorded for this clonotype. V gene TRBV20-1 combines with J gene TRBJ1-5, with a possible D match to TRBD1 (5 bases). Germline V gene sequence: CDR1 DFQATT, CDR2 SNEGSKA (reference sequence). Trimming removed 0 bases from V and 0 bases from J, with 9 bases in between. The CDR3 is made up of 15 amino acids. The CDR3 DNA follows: TGCAGTGCTAGAGATCCAGGGTATAGCAATCAGCCCCAGCATTTT. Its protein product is CSARDPGYSNQPQHF.

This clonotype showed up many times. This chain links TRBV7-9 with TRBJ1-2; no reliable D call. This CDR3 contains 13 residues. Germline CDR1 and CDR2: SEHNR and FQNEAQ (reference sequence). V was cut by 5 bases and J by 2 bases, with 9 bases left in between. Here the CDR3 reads CASSPLINYGYTF. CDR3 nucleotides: TGTGCCAGCAGCCCACTAATCAACTATGGCTACACCTTC.

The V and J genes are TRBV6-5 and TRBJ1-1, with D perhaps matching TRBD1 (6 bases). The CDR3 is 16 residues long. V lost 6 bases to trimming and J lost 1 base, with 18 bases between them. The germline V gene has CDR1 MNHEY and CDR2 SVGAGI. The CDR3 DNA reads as TGTGCCAGCAGCCTTAAACCGGGACACTCGAACACTGAAGCTTTCTTT. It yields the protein CASSLKPGHSNTEAFF.

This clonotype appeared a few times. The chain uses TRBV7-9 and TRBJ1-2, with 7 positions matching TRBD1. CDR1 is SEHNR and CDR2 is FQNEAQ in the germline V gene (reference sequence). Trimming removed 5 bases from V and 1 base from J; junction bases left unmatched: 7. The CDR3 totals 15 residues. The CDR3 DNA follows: TGTGCCAGCAGCCGGCGACAGGGCGGTAACTATGGCTACACCTTC. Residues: CASSRRQGGNYGYTF.